This TCR beta chain was identified during a study of CD8 T cells in Susac syndrome. An input of roughly 0.5 to 1 ug of RNA was subjected to reverse transcription using random hexamers. Amplification of the TCR beta CDR3 was carried out by immunoSEQ multiplex PCR, which spanned a total of 54 Vbeta and 13 Jbeta segments. TCRdb re-called the immunoSEQ multiplex PCR reads through MiXCR, storing one row per CDR3 protein. The table records 160,000 or so distinct CDR3 sequences, 94% of them present only once. Control patients had untreated stable or active relapsing-remitting multiple sclerosis by revised McDonald criteria. CDR3 size: 15 residues. Germline CDR1 SQVTM, CDR2 ANQGSEA. The V gene lost 8 bases and the J gene lost 6 bases, with 25 bases spanning the gap.

The clonotype was recovered from a human donor with multiple sclerosis. This chain connects TRBV29-1 to TRBJ1-2; TRBD1 might be the D (5 bases). Sample: CD8+ T cells from PBMCs. The CDR3 protein is CSHTPSGGSSDGYTF. The CDR3 DNA is TGCAGCCACACTCCGTCGGGGGGTTCCTCCGATGGCTACACCTTC.